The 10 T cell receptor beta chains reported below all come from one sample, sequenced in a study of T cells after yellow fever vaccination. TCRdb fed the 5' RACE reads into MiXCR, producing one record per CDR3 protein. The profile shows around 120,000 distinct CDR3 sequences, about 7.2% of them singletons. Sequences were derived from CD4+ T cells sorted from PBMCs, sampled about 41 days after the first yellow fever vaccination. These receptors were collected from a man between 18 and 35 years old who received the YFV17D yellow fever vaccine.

In DNA form, the CDR3 reads TGTGCCAGCAGCTTACAATCCAACAGGGGCTACGAGCAGTACGTC. This translates into CASSLQSNRGYEQYV. The genes are TRBV7-2 and TRBJ2-7, with 7 positions matching TRBD1. The CDR3 contains 15 residues. V lost 2 bases, J lost 3 bases, and 7 bases stayed unmatched. Germline loops: CDR1 SGHTA, CDR2 FQGNSA.

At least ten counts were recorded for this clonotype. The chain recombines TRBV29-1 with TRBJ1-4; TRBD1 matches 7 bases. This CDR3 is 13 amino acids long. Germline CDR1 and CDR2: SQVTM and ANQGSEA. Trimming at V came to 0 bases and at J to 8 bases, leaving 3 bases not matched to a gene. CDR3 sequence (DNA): TGCAGCGTTGAAGAGAGGGGGCGCGAAAAACTGTTTTTT. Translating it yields CSVEERGREKLFF.

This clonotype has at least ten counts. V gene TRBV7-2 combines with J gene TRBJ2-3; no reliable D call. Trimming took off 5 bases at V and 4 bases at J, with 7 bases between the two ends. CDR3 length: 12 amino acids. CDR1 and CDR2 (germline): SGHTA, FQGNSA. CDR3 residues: CASSNQSDTQYF. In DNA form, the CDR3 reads TGTGCCAGCAGCAATCAATCAGATACGCAGTATTTT.

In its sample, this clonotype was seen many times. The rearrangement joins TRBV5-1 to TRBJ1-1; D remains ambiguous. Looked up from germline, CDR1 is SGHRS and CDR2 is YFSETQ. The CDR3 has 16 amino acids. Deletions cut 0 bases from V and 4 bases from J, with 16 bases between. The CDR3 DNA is TGCGCCAGCAGCTTGGATGGCTTGTACCTGGGCACTGAAGCTTTCTTT. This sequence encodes CASSLDGLYLGTEAFF.

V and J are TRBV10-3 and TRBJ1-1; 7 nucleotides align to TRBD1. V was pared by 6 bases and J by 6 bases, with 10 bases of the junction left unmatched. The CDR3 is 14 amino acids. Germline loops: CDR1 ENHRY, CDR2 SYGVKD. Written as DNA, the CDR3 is TGTGCCATCAGGGACACGCAGGGGACAGCTGAAGCTTTCTTT. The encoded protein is CAIRDTQGTAEAFF.

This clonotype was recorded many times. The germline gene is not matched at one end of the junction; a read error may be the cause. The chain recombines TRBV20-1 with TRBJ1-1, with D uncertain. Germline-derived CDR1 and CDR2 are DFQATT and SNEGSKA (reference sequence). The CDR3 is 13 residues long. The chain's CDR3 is CSARALRDTEAFF. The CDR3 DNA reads TGCAGTGCCAGAGCGCTTAGGGACACTGAAGCTTTCTTT.

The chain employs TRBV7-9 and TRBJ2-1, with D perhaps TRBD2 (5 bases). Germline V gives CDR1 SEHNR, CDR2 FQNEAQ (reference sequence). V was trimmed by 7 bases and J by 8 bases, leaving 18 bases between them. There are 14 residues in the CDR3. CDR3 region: CASTLLGRHDEQFF. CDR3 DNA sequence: TGTGCCAGCACCCTACTAGGCCGCCATGATGAGCAGTTCTTC.

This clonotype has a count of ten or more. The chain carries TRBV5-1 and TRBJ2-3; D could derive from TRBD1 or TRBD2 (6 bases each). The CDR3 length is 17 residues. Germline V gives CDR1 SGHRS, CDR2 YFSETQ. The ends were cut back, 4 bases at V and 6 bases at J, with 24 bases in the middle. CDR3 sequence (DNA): TGCGCCAGCAGCACCTCCCGTCGGGGGCCGATAATTGATACGCAGTATTTT. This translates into CASSTSRRGPIIDTQYF. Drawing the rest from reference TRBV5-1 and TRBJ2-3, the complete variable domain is KAGVTQTPRYLIKTRGQQVTLSCSPISGHRSVSWYQQTPGQGLQFLFEYFSETQRNKGNFPGRFSGRQFSNSRSEMNVSTLELGDSALYLCASSTSRRGPIIDTQYFGPGTRLTVL.

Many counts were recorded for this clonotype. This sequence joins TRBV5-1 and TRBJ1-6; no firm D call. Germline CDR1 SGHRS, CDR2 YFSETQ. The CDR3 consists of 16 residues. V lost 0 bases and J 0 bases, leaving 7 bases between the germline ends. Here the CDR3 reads CASSLAGSSYNSPLHF. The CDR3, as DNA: TGCGCCAGCAGCTTGGCGGGGAGCTCCTATAATTCACCCCTCCACTTT.

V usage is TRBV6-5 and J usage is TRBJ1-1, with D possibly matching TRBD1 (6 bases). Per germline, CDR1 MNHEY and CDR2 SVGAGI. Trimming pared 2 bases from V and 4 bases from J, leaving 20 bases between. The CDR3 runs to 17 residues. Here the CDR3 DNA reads TGTGCCAGCAGTTACGGGCCGAACCGCAGGGGTGTCACTGAAGCTTTCTTT. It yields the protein CASSYGPNRRGVTEAFF.